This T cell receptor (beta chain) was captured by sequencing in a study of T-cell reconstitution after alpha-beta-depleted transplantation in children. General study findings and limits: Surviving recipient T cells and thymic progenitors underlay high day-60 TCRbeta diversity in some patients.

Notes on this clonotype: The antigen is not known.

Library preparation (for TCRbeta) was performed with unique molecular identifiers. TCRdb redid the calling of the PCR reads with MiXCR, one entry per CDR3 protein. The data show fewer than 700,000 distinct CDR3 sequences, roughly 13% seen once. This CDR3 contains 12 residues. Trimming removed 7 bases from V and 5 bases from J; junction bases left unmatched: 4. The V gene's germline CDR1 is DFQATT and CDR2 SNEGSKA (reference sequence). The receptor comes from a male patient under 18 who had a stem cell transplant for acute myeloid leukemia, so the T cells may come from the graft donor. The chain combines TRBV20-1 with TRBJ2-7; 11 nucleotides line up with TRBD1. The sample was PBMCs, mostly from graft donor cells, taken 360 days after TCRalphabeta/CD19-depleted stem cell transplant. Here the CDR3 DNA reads TGCAGTGAGGGACAGGGGGTTCACGAGCAGTACTTC. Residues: CSEGQGVHEQYF.